The 29 T cell receptor beta chains in this list originate from one sample, sequenced in a study of T cell repertoires in cytomegalovirus infection. TCRdb re-derived calls from the reads in MiXCR, one entry per CDR3 protein. Of nearly 450,000 distinct CDR3 sequences listed, 31% are singletons. The sample consisted of PBMCs. These receptors were collected from a human donor in good health (CMV status not recorded). Some clones in this sample may be carry-over from other donors' samples.

CDR3: CASSYVQATQPQHF. In nucleotides, the CDR3 is TGTGCCAGCAGTTATGTTCAGGCAACTCAGCCCCAGCATTTT. The rearrangement joins TRBV6-6 to TRBJ1-5; D unclear. Germline assignment: CDR1 MNHNY and CDR2 SVGAGI (reference sequence). V was cut by 3 bases and J by 6 bases, with 12 bases left in between. CDR3 length: 14 residues.

Concerning this clonotype: The junction and the germline gene differ at one end; a read error may be behind it. This rearrangement joins TRBV4-1 to TRBJ2-3; 10 bases align to TRBD2. There are 16 residues in the CDR3. CDR1 and CDR2 (germline): MGHRA, YSYEKL. The CDR3 protein is CASSQAGTSVPDPQYF. DNA for the CDR3: TGCGCCAGCAGCCAAGCCGGGACTAGCGTGCCAGATCCGCAGTATTTT.

The DNA of the CDR3 is TGTGCCACCAGTGATTTTTCGACAGCGAACACCGGGGAGCTGTTTTTT. This codes for CATSDFSTANTGELFF. The rearrangement joins TRBV24-1 to TRBJ2-2, with a possible D match to TRBD1 (5 bases). The CDR3 consists of 16 residues. Trimming pared 1 base from V and 0 bases from J, leaving 8 bases between. Germline CDR1 reads KGHDR; CDR2 reads SFDVKD.

This clonotype was seen a few times. The chain carries TRBV7-9 and TRBJ2-1; weak D call: TRBD2 (5 bases). This CDR3 comprises 13 residues. Trimming removed 5 bases at V and 10 bases at J, with 15 bases between. Germline V CDR1 and CDR2: SEHNR, FQNEAQ (reference sequence). CDR3 residues: CASSPHGEGEQFF. CDR3 nucleotides: TGTGCCAGCAGCCCCCACGGGGAAGGAGAGCAGTTCTTC.

This clonotype came up many times. J is TRBJ2-5 and V is TRBV7-9; 14 nucleotides align to TRBD2. Germline trimming cut 4 bases from V and 3 bases from J; bases unmatched to any gene: 7. The germline V gene encodes CDR1 SEHNR and CDR2 FQNEAQ (reference sequence). The CDR3 length is 17 residues. CDR3 in amino acids: CASSSAGTSGGKETQYF. CDR3 DNA: TGTGCCAGCAGCTCCGCCGGGACTAGCGGGGGTAAAGAGACCCAGTACTTC.

This clonotype was seen only once. The chain is built from TRBV19 and TRBJ2-7; a weak D match, TRBD1 (6 bases). This CDR3 region has 15 residues. V was pared by 6 bases and J by 4 bases, with 19 bases between. CDR1 is LNHDA and CDR2 is SQIVND in the germline V gene (reference sequence). The CDR3 DNA follows: TGTGCCAGTAGCCCAGAGAATACCGGGACATACGAGCAGTACTTC. Residues: CASSPENTGTYEQYF.

This clonotype was recorded a few times. This chain joins TRBV27 and TRBJ1-3; possible D gene TRBD1, 6 bases. Trimming removed 4 bases at V and 4 bases at J, with 14 bases between. Germline V gene data show CDR1 as MNHEY and CDR2 as SMNVEV (reference sequence). This CDR3 has 15 amino acids. For the CDR3, the DNA is TGTGCCAGCAGTTCTAGCGGGGGCTCCGGAAACACCATATATTTT. This gives the protein CASSSSGGSGNTIYF.

In this sample, this clonotype turned up a few times. This chain joins TRBV19 and TRBJ1-5; possibly TRBD1 for D (5 bases). CDR3 size: 17 residues. V was cut by 6 bases and J by 7 bases, with 25 bases left in between. CDR1 and CDR2 from the germline V gene are LNHDA and SQIVND (reference sequence). This CDR3 reads CASSYSGREGQSQPQHF. The CDR3 region has the DNA TGTGCCAGTAGCTATAGTGGCAGGGAGGGCCAAAGCCAGCCCCAGCATTTT.

This chain joins TRBV28 and TRBJ2-7; 7 nucleotides line up with TRBD2. The ends lost 7 bases at V and 0 bases at J; junction bases unmatched: 15. The CDR3 extends over 17 amino acids. Germline V lookup: CDR1 MDHEN, CDR2 SYDVKM. This CDR3 is CASTVTSGAGSSYEQYF. The CDR3 nucleotides are TGTGCCAGCACGGTAACCTCAGGAGCGGGGAGCTCCTACGAGCAGTACTTC.

V gene TRBV6-1 combines with J gene TRBJ1-5, with D maybe TRBD1 (5 bases). V lost 9 bases and J lost 7, with 19 bases in between. The CDR3 runs 14 residues. Germline CDR1 is MNHNS and CDR2 is SASEGT. Here the CDR3 DNA reads TGTGCCAGTCGGGGGACCGGGAGGAGGCAGCCCCAGCATTTT. It encodes CASRGTGRRQPQHF.

This clonotype was counted a few times. The chain is built from TRBV6-1 and TRBJ2-2; 9 bases fit TRBD1. Germline CDR1 reads MNHNS; CDR2 reads SASEGT. Unmatched junction bases numbered 6, after V lost 3 bases and J lost 7 bases. This CDR3 is 15 amino acids long. The CDR3 is CASSEGQGYFGELFF. The DNA of the CDR3 is TGTGCCAGCAGTGAGGGACAGGGTTACTTCGGGGAGCTGTTTTTT.

This clonotype was seen only once. One end of the junction varies from germline; a read error may be responsible. The chain couples TRBV6-1 to TRBJ1-1, with a weak D call TRBD1 (5 bases). Germline V gives CDR1 MNHNS, CDR2 SASEGT. CDR3 length: 14 residues. CDR3 sequence (DNA): TGTGCCAGCTTACCATCCGGAGCGGGGACGGAAGCTTTATTT. Translated: CASLPSGAGTEALF.

The chain joins TRBV4-1 to TRBJ1-2; TRBD1 is a possible D gene (5 bases). Trimming removed 1 base at V and 1 base at J, with 10 bases between. Germline V gene lookup returns CDR1 MGHRA and CDR2 YSYEKL. The CDR3 has 15 residues. Here the CDR3 reads CASSQVRADNYGYTF. DNA for the CDR3: TGCGCCAGCAGCCAAGTCAGGGCCGATAACTATGGCTACACCTTC.

This clonotype was observed many times. The gene calls are TRBV12-3 or TRBV12-4 and TRBJ2-1, with 9 positions matching TRBD2. The junction had 9 bases not matched to a gene; V was cut back by 9 bases and J by 3 bases. This CDR3 is built from 15 residues. CDR3: CASSVGLAGYNEQFF. The CDR3 coding sequence is TGTGCCAGTTCAGTGGGACTAGCCGGCTACAATGAGCAGTTCTTC.

The chain links TRBV6-2 or TRBV6-3 to TRBJ1-2; D is unresolved. The length of the CDR3 is 18 residues. Trimming removed 3 bases from V and 2 bases from J, with 22 bases in between. CDR1 and CDR2 from the germline V gene are MNHEY and SVGEGT. CDR3 protein: CASSYFPAAAKRNYGYTF. Here the CDR3 DNA reads TGTGCCAGCAGTTATTTTCCCGCCGCCGCCAAACGGAACTATGGCTACACCTTC.

This rearrangement joins TRBV6-1 to TRBJ1-1; unclear D gene. This CDR3 is built from 15 residues. Trimming shortened V by 6 bases and J by 5 bases, and 19 bases separated the two germline ends. Looked up from germline, CDR1 is MNHNS and CDR2 is SASEGT. The CDR3 sequence: CASSRPITVWTEAFF. The DNA for the CDR3 is TGTGCCAGCAGCCGCCCCATCACAGTGTGGACTGAAGCTTTCTTT.

This clonotype was observed a few times. This chain joins TRBV27 and TRBJ2-1; D is unresolved. CDR3 length: 13 residues. Trimming took off 4 bases at V and 5 bases at J, with 9 bases between the two ends. Germline CDR1 MNHEY, CDR2 SMNVEV (reference sequence). CDR3 nucleotides: TGTGCCAGCAGTTCGTTCCCGAACAATGAGCAGTTCTTC. Amino acid sequence: CASSSFPNNEQFF.

This sequence joins TRBV7-9 and TRBJ2-1; 10 bases fit TRBD2. The CDR3 sequence is 17 residues long. The germline V gene has CDR1 SEHNR and CDR2 FQNEAQ (reference sequence). V trimming: 1 base; J trimming: 6 bases; junction bases outside the gene matches: 9. Here the CDR3 reads CASSLEGGLARLNEQFF. In DNA form, the CDR3 reads TGTGCCAGCAGCTTAGAGGGGGGACTAGCGAGACTCAATGAGCAGTTCTTC.

This clonotype was observed many times. The V and J genes are TRBV20-1 and TRBJ2-7, with D uncertain. CDR3 size: 13 residues. CDR1 is DFQATT and CDR2 is SNEGSKA in the germline V gene (reference sequence). V shed 6 bases and J shed 0 bases, with 12 bases lying between them. CDR3 nucleotides: TGCAGTGCCTCAGGATGGGGCTCCTACGAGCAGTACTTC. Encoded protein: CSASGWGSYEQYF.

The V gene is TRBV28, the J gene TRBJ1-1; D is unclear. The length of the CDR3 is 13 residues. CDR1 and CDR2 from the germline V gene are MDHEN and SYDVKM. The ends were cut back, 5 bases at V and 3 bases at J, with 10 bases in the middle. CDR3 protein: CASSPPYDTEAFF. CDR3 in DNA: TGTGCCAGCAGTCCCCCTTACGACACTGAAGCTTTCTTT.

This sequence joins TRBV2 and TRBJ1-2, with TRBD1 matching over 8 bases. CDR1 and CDR2 from the germline V gene are SNHLY and FYNNEI. The V segment lost 5 bases and the J segment 2 bases; nucleotides outside the gene matches: 7. The CDR3 is 15 amino acids. The CDR3 is CASSKQQGVNYGYTF. CDR3 DNA sequence: TGTGCCAGCAGTAAACAACAGGGGGTAAACTATGGCTACACCTTC.

V is TRBV12-3 or TRBV12-4 and J is TRBJ2-1; D might be TRBD1 (5 bases). The CDR3 contains 14 residues. V lost 6 bases and J lost 3, with 12 bases in between. The CDR3 nucleotides are TGTGCCAGCAGCGACAGCTCTTTCTACAATGAGCAGTTCTTC. This sequence encodes CASSDSSFYNEQFF.

The sample holds many counts of this clonotype. This chain joins TRBV7-9 and TRBJ1-5; D may be TRBD1 (5 bases). This CDR3 region has 17 residues. Germline CDR1 reads SEHNR; CDR2 reads FQNEAQ (reference sequence). Trimming removed 3 bases from V and 3 bases from J, with 18 bases in between. This chain's CDR3 is CASSFSGGGADNQPQHF. In nucleotides, the CDR3 is TGTGCCAGCAGCTTCTCCGGGGGAGGGGCCGACAATCAGCCCCAGCATTTT.

In this sample, this clonotype turned up many times. The CDR3 DNA reads as TGTGCCAGCAGCTTATCCCCCCCGGGACAGGGGGCTAAGCAGTACTTC. Translation gives CASSLSPPGQGAKQYF. The chain combines TRBV7-2 with TRBJ2-7; 12 nucleotides align to TRBD1. CDR1 is SGHTA and CDR2 is FQGNSA in the germline V gene. The V gene end was trimmed by 2 bases and the J gene end by 8 bases; junction bases not matched to a gene: 10. The CDR3 totals 16 residues.

This clonotype was observed a few times. This chain uses TRBV7-9 with TRBJ1-5, with a weak D call TRBD1 (5 bases). The V and J ends lost 5 bases and 6 bases respectively, with 14 bases between them. The CDR3 contains 14 residues. CDR1 is SEHNR and CDR2 is FQNEAQ in the germline V gene (reference sequence). The CDR3 sequence: CASSPRGVGQPQHF. In DNA, the CDR3 is TGTGCCAGCAGCCCTCGGGGGGTCGGTCAGCCCCAGCATTTT.

The chain couples TRBV20-1 to TRBJ1-5; D unresolved. CDR3 length: 13 residues. V dropped 0 bases and J dropped 7 bases, with 10 bases sitting between them. Per germline, CDR1 DFQATT and CDR2 SNEGSKA (reference sequence). The CDR3 loop is CSARDGVGQPQHF. CDR3 bases: TGCAGTGCTAGAGATGGGGTGGGACAGCCCCAGCATTTT.

The DNA of the CDR3 is TGTGCCAGCAGTTACGGGGGGCCCTACAAGGAGACGTTCTTC. It specifies CASSYGGPYKETFF. The V and J genes are TRBV6-6 and TRBJ2-1, with D possibly called TRBD1 or TRBD2 (6 bases each). Trimming took 2 bases from V and 15 from J, leaving 20 bases between them. Per the germline V gene, CDR1 is MNHNY and CDR2 is SVGAGI (reference sequence). The CDR3 is made up of 14 amino acids.

V gene TRBV30 combines with J gene TRBJ2-1, with D unclear. Germline values: CDR1 GTSNPN, CDR2 SVGIG (reference sequence). CDR3 size: 15 residues. Trimming stripped 4 bases from V and 0 bases from J, with 13 bases between. This chain's CDR3 is CAWTSHLSSYNEQFF. Written as DNA, the CDR3 is TGTGCCTGGACCTCCCACCTGAGCTCCTACAATGAGCAGTTCTTC.

The V and J genes are TRBV6-2 or TRBV6-3 and TRBJ2-7; TRBD1 is a possible D gene (6 bases). Germline loops: CDR1 MNHEY, CDR2 SVGEGT. This CDR3 region has 14 residues. V was pared by 5 bases and J by 3 bases, with 14 bases between. CDR3 in DNA: TGTGCCAGCAGTAAATGGGACACCCACTACGAGCAGTACTTC. Protein sequence: CASSKWDTHYEQYF.